Presented here are 17 T cell receptor beta chains from one specimen sequenced in a study of T cell responses to AZD1222 COVID-19 vaccine. TCRdb's table, derived via immunoSEQ multiplex PCR, lists solely in-frame clones and lacks some. The sample contains about 140,000 clones, 90% to 95% of which appear only once. Material: peripheral blood, obtained 28 days after the second AZD1222 dose. Source of these receptors: an adult who received the AZD1222 COVID-19 vaccine.

The chain carries TRBV30 and TRBJ2-7; perhaps TRBD1 as D (5 bases). CDR3 size: 14 residues. Germline CDR1 and CDR2: GTSNPN and SVGIG (reference sequence). V was cut by 0 bases and J by 2 bases, with 11 bases left in between. The CDR3 nucleotides read TGTGCCTGGAGTGTAGCTACAGGCCCCTACGAGCAGTACTTC. It yields the protein CAWSVATGPYEQYF.

CDR3 in DNA: TGTGCCAGCAGCTCCGACAATACAGATACGCAGTATTTT. It specifies CASSSDNTDTQYF. The chain carries TRBV7-9 and TRBJ2-3, with no clear D. The CDR3 spans 13 residues. CDR1 and CDR2 (germline): SEHNR, FQNEAQ (reference sequence). V dropped 4 bases and J dropped 3 bases, with 8 bases sitting between them.

The chain recombines TRBV5-1 with TRBJ2-3; the D call may be TRBD1 or TRBD2 (5 bases each). The CDR3 spans 15 residues. V dropped 4 bases and J dropped 0 bases, with 12 bases sitting between them. CDR1 is SGHRS and CDR2 is YFSETQ in the germline V gene. CDR3 nucleotides: TGCGCCAGCAGCCCAAGGGACGGAAGCACAGATACGCAGTATTTT. The encoded protein is CASSPRDGSTDTQYF.

V gene TRBV7-8 combines with J gene TRBJ2-1; D remains ambiguous. The V end lost 5 bases, the J end lost 7 bases, and 9 bases lay between the germline ends. Germline CDR1 and CDR2: SGHVS and FQNEAQ. This CDR3 has 12 amino acids. The CDR3 DNA sequence: TGTGCCAGCAGCGCCGGTGGGAATGAGCAGTTCTTC. Encoded protein: CASSAGGNEQFF. Using reference TRBV7-8 and TRBJ2-1 for the parts outside the CDR3, the full variable domain is GAGVSQSPRYKVAKRGQDVALRCDPISGHVSLFWYQQALGQGPEFLTYFQNEAQLDKSGLPSDRFFAERPEGSVSTLKIQRTQQEDSAVYLCASSAGGNEQFFGPGTRLTVL.

The chain recombines TRBV3-1 (or the pseudogene TRBV3-2) with TRBJ1-2; no reliable D call. The CDR3 is 14 residues long. Germline V lookup: CDR1 LGHDT, CDR2 YNNKEL (reference sequence). Trimming shortened V by 0 bases and J by 2 bases, and 7 bases separated the two germline ends. CDR3 protein: CASSQDYGNYGYTF. The CDR3 DNA follows: TGTGCCAGCAGCCAAGATTACGGGAACTATGGCTACACCTTC.

This clone is a singleton in its sample. This rearrangement joins TRBV27 to TRBJ2-7; 7 nucleotides line up with TRBD2. The V gene end was trimmed by 7 bases and the J gene end by 6 bases; junction bases not matched to a gene: 21. Germline V lookup: CDR1 MNHEY, CDR2 SMNVEV (reference sequence). The CDR3 sequence is 17 residues long. CDR3: CASTPRSPAGEGREQYF. DNA of the CDR3: TGTGCCAGCACCCCCCGTTCCCCCGCGGGAGAGGGTCGCGAGCAGTACTTC.

The V gene is TRBV5-1, the J gene TRBJ2-5, with D unclear. Per the germline V gene, CDR1 is SGHRS and CDR2 is YFSETQ. V was cut by 0 bases and J by 0 bases, with 3 bases left in between. The CDR3 sequence is 13 residues long. CDR3 amino acids: CASSLEYQETQYF. CDR3 nucleotides: TGCGCCAGCAGCTTGGAGTACCAAGAGACCCAGTACTTC.

The chain couples TRBV3-1 (or the pseudogene TRBV3-2) to TRBJ1-5, with 7 bases identical to TRBD1. This CDR3 comprises 13 residues. Trimming at V came to 4 bases and at J to 5 bases, leaving 2 bases not matched to a gene. Germline-derived CDR1 and CDR2 are LGHDT and YNNKEL (reference sequence). The CDR3 here is CASSRDSYQPQHF. The CDR3 nucleotides read TGTGCCAGCAGCCGGGACAGTTATCAGCCCCAGCATTTT.

Of note for this clone: This sample includes further DNA sequences coding for the same CDR3. The chain links TRBV7-2 to TRBJ1-2; 9 bases are a match to TRBD1. The CDR3 is made up of 15 amino acids. After removal of 4 bases from V and 2 bases from J, the junction contained 5 bases not matched to a gene. In germline, CDR1 is SGHTA, CDR2 FQGNSA. The CDR3: CASSSRGQGNYGYTF. CDR3 DNA: TGTGCCAGCAGCTCGAGAGGACAGGGGAACTATGGCTACACCTTC.

The chain joins TRBV6-5 to TRBJ1-4; a weak D match, TRBD1 (6 bases). The CDR3 extends over 12 amino acids. Germline lookup yields CDR1 MNHEY and CDR2 SVGAGI. V was cut by 6 bases and J by 6 bases, with 8 bases left in between. The CDR3: CASRGADEKLFF. The CDR3 region has the DNA TGTGCCAGCAGGGGGGCGGATGAAAAACTGTTTTTT.

V and J are TRBV7-9 and TRBJ2-1; D unclear. Deletions cut 5 bases from V and 8 bases from J, with 13 bases between. This CDR3 is built from 13 residues. The germline gives CDR1 SEHNR, CDR2 FQNEAQ (reference sequence). The CDR3 bases are TGTGCCAGCAGCCCTAAGGGCTGGGATGAGCAGTTCTTC. It codes for CASSPKGWDEQFF.

V is TRBV7-9 and J is TRBJ2-1; 7 nucleotides match TRBD2. There are 17 residues in the CDR3. The J segment lost 1 base and the V segment lost 4 bases, leaving 10 bases of the junction unmatched. Germline V gives CDR1 SEHNR, CDR2 FQNEAQ (reference sequence). The CDR3 loop reads CASSSPGSGTSYNEQFF. The CDR3 DNA sequence: TGTGCCAGCAGCTCCCCGGGGAGCGGGACGTCCTACAATGAGCAGTTCTTC. The full variable domain, its missing parts supplied by reference TRBV7-9 and TRBJ2-1, is DTGVSQNPRHKITKRGQNVTFRCDPISEHNRLYWYRQTLGQGPEFLTYFQNEAQLEKSRLLSDRFSAERPKGSFSTLEIQRTEQGDSAMYLCASSSPGSGTSYNEQFFGPGTRLTVL.

This clone showed up just once. This chain joins TRBV4-2 and TRBJ1-1; D not certain. CDR3 size: 13 residues. V was clipped by 2 bases and J by 7 bases, with 11 bases between them. Germline V gene data show CDR1 as LGHNA and CDR2 as YNFKEQ. CDR3 sequence reads: CASSQIDTLEAFF. CDR3 nucleotides: TGTGCCAGCAGCCAAATCGACACCCTTGAAGCTTTCTTT.

The V and J genes are TRBV2 and TRBJ1-4; 9 nucleotides line up with TRBD1. CDR1 is SNHLY and CDR2 is FYNNEI in the germline V gene. The trim removed 5 bases at V and 8 bases at J, leaving 6 bases unmatched. This CDR3 contains 14 residues. CDR3 nucleotide sequence: TGTGCCAGCAGTCTCAGGACAGGGGACGAAAAACTGTTTTTT. As protein: CASSLRTGDEKLFF.

The rearrangement uses TRBV28 and TRBJ1-1; the D gene is possibly TRBD1 (5 bases). The CDR3 covers 14 residues. The germline V and J ends were trimmed by 7 bases and 4 bases, with 16 bases remaining between them. CDR1 and CDR2 (germline): MDHEN, SYDVKM. CDR3: CASTVVGGGTEAFF. DNA of the CDR3: TGTGCCAGCACTGTTGTGGGTGGGGGCACTGAAGCTTTCTTT.

The V call is TRBV27, the J call TRBJ1-6; unclear D gene. The germline gives CDR1 MNHEY, CDR2 SMNVEV (reference sequence). CDR3 length: 15 residues. V dropped 6 bases and J dropped 6 bases, with 15 bases sitting between them. The CDR3 DNA reads as TGTGCCAGCAGCCGGAGCGCATTCCCTAATTCACCCCTCCACTTT. Translating it yields CASSRSAFPNSPLHF.

The chain recombines TRBV5-8 with TRBJ1-1; the D gene is possibly TRBD1 (6 bases). This CDR3 is built from 13 residues. Germline V lookup: CDR1 SGHTS, CDR2 YDEGEE. V lost 3 bases to trimming and J lost 4 bases, with 10 bases between them. The CDR3 DNA is TGTGCCAGCAGCTGGGGGCGCCTCACTGAAGCTTTCTTT. Its protein product is CASSWGRLTEAFF.